A selection of T cell receptor beta chains follows, all from one sample in a study of T cell repertoires in cytomegalovirus infection. A single record per CDR3 protein comes from TCRdb applying MiXCR to the reads. The table has about 680,000 distinct CDR3 sequences, more than 20% seen once. Sample: CD8+ T cells from PBMCs. The origin of the receptors is a human donor in good health (CMV status not recorded). Some clones in this sample may be carry-over from other donors' samples. Both conserved end residues are part of each CDR3. A D gene is named only where the DNA matches it firmly. Size values are once, few and many counts, or a class for expanded clones, and some rows have none.

CDR3 protein: CASSYSMLTGKENSPLHF
CDR3 DNA: TGTGCCAGCAGTTACTCGATGTTGACAGGGAAGGAGAATTCACCCCTCCACTTT
D gene: TRBD1
clone size: NA
J gene: TRBJ1-6
V gene: TRBV6-2/TRBV6-3

CDR3 protein: CASSGDTGNTIYF
CDR3 DNA: TGTGCCAGCAGCGGGGACACAGGAAACACCATATATTTT
D gene: NA
clone size: NA
J gene: TRBJ1-3
V gene: TRBV5-6

CDR3 protein: CSVWTGESTNEKLFF
CDR3 DNA: TGCAGTGTTTGGACAGGGGAGTCGACTAATGAAAAACTGTTTTTT
D gene: TRBD1
clone size: many
J gene: TRBJ1-4
V gene: TRBV20-1

CDR3 protein: CASSLDRALLRPGANVLTF
CDR3 DNA: TGTGCCAGCAGCTTGGACAGGGCCCTTCTTCGTCCTGGGGCCAACGTCCTGACTTTC
D gene: NA
clone size: NA
J gene: TRBJ2-6
V gene: TRBV5-5

CDR3 protein: CASELGTLGYGYTF
CDR3 DNA: TGTGCCAGCGAACTCGGGACCCTGGGCTATGGCTACACCTTC
D gene: NA
clone size: NA
J gene: TRBJ1-2
V gene: TRBV19

CDR3 protein: CASEGPPSYEQYF
CDR3 DNA: TGTGCTAGCGAAGGGCCGCCCTCCTACGAGCAGTACTTC
D gene: NA
clone size: many
J gene: TRBJ2-7
V gene: TRBV12-5

CDR3 protein: CASSSGTGVLNEQFF
CDR3 DNA: TGTGCCAGCAGTTCCGGGACAGGGGTTTTGAATGAGCAGTTCTTC
D gene: TRBD1
clone size: NA
J gene: TRBJ2-1
V gene: TRBV27

CDR3 protein: CASSLVGLAGDEQFF
CDR3 DNA: TGTGCCAGCAGCTTAGTGGGACTAGCGGGGGATGAGCAGTTCTTC
D gene: TRBD2
clone size: few
J gene: TRBJ2-1
V gene: TRBV7-2

CDR3 protein: CASTPFHTQGRTGELFF
CDR3 DNA: TGTGCCAGCACTCCTTTTCACACCCAGGGTCGCACCGGGGAGCTGTTTTTT
D gene: NA
clone size: many
J gene: TRBJ2-2
V gene: TRBV7-6

CDR3 protein: CSAHPLDSNQPQHF
CDR3 DNA: TGCAGTGCCCACCCCCTTGACAGTAATCAGCCCCAGCATTTT
D gene: NA
clone size: NA
J gene: TRBJ1-5
V gene: TRBV20-1

CDR3 protein: CSASFGTSTYNEQFF
CDR3 DNA: TGCAGTGCTAGCTTTGGGACTAGCACGTACAATGAGCAGTTCTTC
D gene: TRBD2
clone size: NA
J gene: TRBJ2-1
V gene: TRBV20-1

CDR3 protein: CSAPGGPYFTDTQYF
CDR3 DNA: TGCAGTGCACCCGGAGGCCCTTACTTCACAGATACGCAGTATTTT
D gene: NA
clone size: NA
J gene: TRBJ2-3
V gene: TRBV20-1

CDR3 protein: CASVRAGAAYNEQFF
CDR3 DNA: TGTGCTAGTGTTCGAGCGGGGGCCGCCTACAATGAGCAGTTCTTC
D gene: TRBD2
clone size: many
J gene: TRBJ2-1
V gene: TRBV12-5

CDR3 protein: CASIRGLEAFF
CDR3 DNA: TGTGCCAGCATCCGTGGTCTTGAAGCTTTCTTT
D gene: NA
clone size: NA
J gene: TRBJ1-1
V gene: TRBV12-3/TRBV12-4

CDR3 protein: CASSQVTGEGEKLFF
CDR3 DNA: TGCGCCAGCAGCCAAGTTACAGGGGAGGGTGAAAAACTGTTTTTT
D gene: TRBD1
clone size: NA
J gene: TRBJ1-4
V gene: TRBV4-3

CDR3 protein: CASSFRLAGGPDYNEQFF
CDR3 DNA: TGTGCCAGCAGTTTTAGACTAGCGGGGGGGCCGGATTACAATGAGCAGTTCTTC
D gene: TRBD2
clone size: many
J gene: TRBJ2-1
V gene: TRBV28

CDR3 protein: CASVGSTDTQYF
CDR3 DNA: TGTGCCAGCGTCGGTAGCACAGATACGCAGTATTTT
D gene: NA
clone size: many
J gene: TRBJ2-3
V gene: TRBV6-5

CDR3 protein: CASSFGSNSYNEQFF
CDR3 DNA: TGTGCCAGCAGCTTCGGGTCAAACTCCTACAATGAGCAGTTCTTC
D gene: NA
clone size: NA
J gene: TRBJ2-1
V gene: TRBV5-6

CDR3 protein: CASSGPVGEAFF
CDR3 DNA: TGTGCCAGCAGCGGTCCTGTGGGGGAAGCTTTCTTT
D gene: NA
clone size: few
J gene: TRBJ1-1
V gene: TRBV7-9

CDR3 protein: CASSISPGGAGELFF
CDR3 DNA: TGTGCCAGTAGTATTTCGCCAGGGGGGGCCGGGGAGCTGTTTTTT
D gene: NA
clone size: NA
J gene: TRBJ2-2
V gene: TRBV19

CDR3 protein: CASRRRMNTEAFF
CDR3 DNA: TGTGCCAGCAGAAGACGGATGAACACTGAAGCTTTCTTT
D gene: NA
clone size: few
J gene: TRBJ1-1
V gene: TRBV6-2/TRBV6-3

CDR3 protein: CASNPGHNEQFF
CDR3 DNA: TGTGCCAGCAACCCAGGGCACAATGAGCAGTTCTTC
D gene: NA
clone size: many
J gene: TRBJ2-1
V gene: TRBV12-3/TRBV12-4

CDR3 protein: CSVEGSSSTGELFF
CDR3 DNA: TGCAGCGTTGAAGGGTCCTCGAGCACCGGGGAGCTGTTTTTT
D gene: NA
clone size: NA
J gene: TRBJ2-2
V gene: TRBV29-1